The subject of this entry is one T cell receptor (beta chain). A library of TCRbeta sequences, prepared with unique molecular identifiers, was generated. Via MiXCR, TCRdb re-called the PCR reads, giving one row per CDR3 protein. The sample lists more than 400,000 distinct CDR3 sequences; about 10% were seen once. The CDR3 runs to 12 residues. Germline V gene data show CDR1 as MGHRA and CDR2 as YSYEKL. V was pared by 3 bases and J by 6 bases, with 6 bases between. The data were taken from a study of T-cell reconstitution after alpha-beta-depleted transplantation in children. The specimen was PBMCs, mostly from graft donor cells, collected 180 days after TCRalphabeta/CD19-depleted stem cell transplant. This receptor was taken from a female patient aged 2-15 years who had a stem cell transplant for aplastic anemia, so the T cells may come from the graft donor. The chain joins TRBV4-1 to TRBJ2-1, with D unresolved. This CDR3 is CASSHIANEQFF. In nucleotides, the CDR3 is TGCGCCAGCAGCCACATAGCCAATGAGCAGTTCTTC.